This T cell receptor (beta chain) was sequenced during a study of blood T cell repertoires in COVID-19. Only one count was recorded for this clone. TCRdb's table, derived via immunoSEQ multiplex PCR, lists solely in-frame clones and lacks some. The table lists roughly 120,000 clones, roughly 88% of them singletons. CDR1 and CDR2 from the germline V gene are SGHDN and FVKESK. The ends lost 4 bases at V and 0 bases at J; junction bases unmatched: 3. The length of the CDR3 is 15 residues. This clonotype was obtained from a woman between 65 and 79 years old with acute or convalescent COVID-19. The gene calls are TRBV14 and TRBJ2-4, with TRBD2 identical over 7 bases. Input material: peripheral blood. CDR3 sequence (DNA): TGTGCCAGCAGCCTCATAGCGGGAGCCAAAAACATTCAGTACTTC. It is translated as CASSLIAGAKNIQYF.